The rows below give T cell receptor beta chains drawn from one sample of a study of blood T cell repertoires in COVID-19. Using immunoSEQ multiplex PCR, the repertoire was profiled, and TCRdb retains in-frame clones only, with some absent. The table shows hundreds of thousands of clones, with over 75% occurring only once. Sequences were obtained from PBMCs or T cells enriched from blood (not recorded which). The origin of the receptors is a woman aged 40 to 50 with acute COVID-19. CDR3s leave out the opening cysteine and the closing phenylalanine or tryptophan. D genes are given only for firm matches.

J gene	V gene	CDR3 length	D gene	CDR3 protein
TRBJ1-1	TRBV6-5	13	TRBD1	ASRRTGGENTEAF
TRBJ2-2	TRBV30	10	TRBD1	ACFQGVGELF
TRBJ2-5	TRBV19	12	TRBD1	ASSRDRGRETQY
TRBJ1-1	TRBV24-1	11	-	ATRRTENTEAF
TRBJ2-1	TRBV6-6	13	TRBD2	ASSVAGDFYNEQF
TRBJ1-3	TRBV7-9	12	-	ASSSPGEGNTIY
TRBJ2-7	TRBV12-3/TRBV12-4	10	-	ASSRSSYEQY
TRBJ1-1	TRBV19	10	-	ASNLGGTEAF
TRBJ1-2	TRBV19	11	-	ASSEQGLYGYT
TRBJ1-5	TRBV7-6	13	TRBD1	ASSSGQGPGQPQH
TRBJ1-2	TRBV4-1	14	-	ASSQDSGAIRYGYT
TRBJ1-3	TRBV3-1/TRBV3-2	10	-	ASSQSGNTIY
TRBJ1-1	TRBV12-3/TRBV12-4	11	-	ASRDYSNTEAF